The present TCR beta chain was sequenced within a study of T-cell reconstitution after alpha-beta-depleted transplantation in children. Using unique molecular identifiers, the investigators prepared the TCRbeta library. TCRdb re-derived calls from the PCR reads in MiXCR, one entry per CDR3 protein. The repertoire holds fewer than 550,000 distinct CDR3 sequences, about 17% seen once, with 25% to 30% in the top ten. CDR1 and CDR2 (germline): SGHKS, YYEKEE (reference sequence). There are 14 residues in the CDR3. Trimming left V 4 bases short and J 5 bases short, with 12 bases between. Broader study findings: When one year had passed after transplant, most T-cell counts and diversity came from newly produced T cells. At day 60, the high TCRbeta diversity found in some patients originated from recipient T cells and thymic progenitors that had survived.

In this sample, this clonotype turned up a few times. The antigen is undetermined. This chain connects TRBV5-5 to TRBJ2-2; D may be TRBD1 (6 bases). The receptor's source is a boy in the first two years of life who had a stem cell transplant for Wiskott-Aldrich syndrome, so the T cells may come from the graft donor. Material: PBMCs, mostly from graft donor cells, obtained 360 days after TCRalphabeta/CD19-depleted stem cell transplant. The CDR3 spells CASSPQGKTGELFF. CDR3 DNA: TGTGCCAGCAGCCCCCAGGGGAAGACCGGGGAGCTGTTTTTT.